The clone carrying this TCR beta chain was counted once. Germline assignment: CDR1 SGHAT and CDR2 FQNNGV. The CDR3 sequence is 12 residues long. Trimming cost V 0 bases and J 6 bases, with 5 bases left between them. Single viable CD3+CD4+CD8-CD45RO+ cells were sorted as the memory CD4+ T cells. Only in-frame clones appear in the TCRdb table, and some are missing; sequencing was by immunoSEQ multiplex PCR. Here the sample spans 45,000 to 55,000 clones, roughly four fifths being singletons. This specimen belongs to a study of memory CD4+ T cells and cytomegalovirus serostatus. The chain couples TRBV11-2 to TRBJ1-2; D not certain. Sequencing was done on a sample of memory CD4+ T cells from blood. This sequence was found in an adult in good health and CMV-seronegative. This CDR3 is CASSLDTHGYTF. As DNA, the CDR3 is TGTGCCAGCAGCTTAGATACACATGGCTACACCTTC.